This section outlines one T cell receptor (beta chain) sequence together with its context. The antigen is not known. A much larger clone lies one base from this, so it may be a read error. This entry is derived from a study of T cell repertoires in cytomegalovirus infection. Study-level information: CMV epitopes that were recently identified and HLA-C-restricted were used alongside well-studied HLA-B-restricted ones.

CDR1 SGHTA and CDR2 FQGNSA come from the germline V gene. Trimming removed 4 bases from V and 5 bases from J, with 20 bases in between. The CDR3 has 16 amino acids. Overall study results and limits: Ex vivo responses were dominated by HLA-C-restricted CMV-specific TCR beta clonotypes.

TCRdb recomputed calls from the reads with MiXCR, one row per CDR3 protein. Of hundreds of thousands of distinct CDR3 sequences in the sample, 25% to 35% are singletons; the top ten hold 17%. The chain has TRBV7-2 and TRBJ2-5; D tentatively reads TRBD1 or TRBD2 (6 bases each). The specimen comprised cultured PBMCs, sampled from culture after CMV antigen stimulation. This TCR was sampled from a human donor in good health (CMV status not recorded). Some clones in this sample may be carry-over from other donors' samples. The CDR3 region has the DNA TGTACCAGCAGCTCTCTAGGAGGGGGGCGCGGGGAGACCCAGTACTTC. Its translation: CTSSSLGGGRGETQYF. The entire variable domain, with the rest obtained from reference TRBV7-2 and TRBJ2-5, is as follows: GAGVSQSPSNKVTEKGKDVELRCDPISGHTALYWYRQSLGQGLEFLIYFQGNSAPDKSGLPSDRFSAERTGGSVSTLTIQRTQQEDSAVYLCTSSSLGGGRGETQYFGPGTRLLVL.